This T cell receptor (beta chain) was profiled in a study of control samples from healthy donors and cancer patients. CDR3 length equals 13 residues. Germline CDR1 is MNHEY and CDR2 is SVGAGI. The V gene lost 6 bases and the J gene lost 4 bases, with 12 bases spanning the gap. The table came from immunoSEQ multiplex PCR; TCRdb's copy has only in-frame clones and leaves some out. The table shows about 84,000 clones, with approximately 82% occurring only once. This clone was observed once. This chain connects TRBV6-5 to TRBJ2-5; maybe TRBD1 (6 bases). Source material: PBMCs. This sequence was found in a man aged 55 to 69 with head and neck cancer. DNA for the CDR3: TGTGCCAGCAGCCCAGGGGTTTCAGAGACCCAGTACTTC. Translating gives CASSPGVSETQYF.